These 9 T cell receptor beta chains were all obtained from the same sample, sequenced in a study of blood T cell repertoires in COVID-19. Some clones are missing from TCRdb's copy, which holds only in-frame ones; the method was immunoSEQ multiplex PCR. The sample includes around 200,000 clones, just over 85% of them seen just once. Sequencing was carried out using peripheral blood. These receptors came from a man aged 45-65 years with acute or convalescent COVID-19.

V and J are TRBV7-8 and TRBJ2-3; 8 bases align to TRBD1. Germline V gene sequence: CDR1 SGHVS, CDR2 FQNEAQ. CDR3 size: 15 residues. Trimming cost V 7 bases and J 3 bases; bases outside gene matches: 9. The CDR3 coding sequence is TGTGCCAGCACCTCCGGACAGGGTTGGACAGATACGCAGTATTTT. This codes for CASTSGQGWTDTQYF.

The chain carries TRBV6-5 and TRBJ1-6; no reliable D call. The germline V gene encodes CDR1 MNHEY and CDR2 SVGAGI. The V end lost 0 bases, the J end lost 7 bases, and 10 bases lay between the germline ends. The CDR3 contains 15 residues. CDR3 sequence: CASSYSRDPNSPLHF. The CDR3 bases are TGTGCCAGCAGTTACTCGCGAGATCCAAATTCACCCCTCCACTTT.

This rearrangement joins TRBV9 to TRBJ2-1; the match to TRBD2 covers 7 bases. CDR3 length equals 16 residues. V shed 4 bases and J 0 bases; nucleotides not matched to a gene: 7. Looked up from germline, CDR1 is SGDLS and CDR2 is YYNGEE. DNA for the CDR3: TGTGCCAGCAGCCCTCGCGGGGGTGGCTCCTACAATGAGCAGTTCTTC. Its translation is CASSPRGGGSYNEQFF. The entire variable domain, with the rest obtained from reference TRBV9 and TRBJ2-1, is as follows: DSGVTQTPKHLITATGQRVTLRCSPRSGDLSVYWYQQSLDQGLQFLIQYYNGEERAKGNILERFSAQQFPDLHSELNLSSLELGDSALYFCASSPRGGGSYNEQFFGPGTRLTVL.

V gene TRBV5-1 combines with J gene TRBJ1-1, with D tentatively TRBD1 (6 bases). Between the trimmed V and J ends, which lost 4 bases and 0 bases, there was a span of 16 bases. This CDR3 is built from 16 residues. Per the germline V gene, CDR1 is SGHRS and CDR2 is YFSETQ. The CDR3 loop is CASSPNPGVVNTEAFF. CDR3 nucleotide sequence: TGCGCCAGCAGCCCGAATCCAGGGGTCGTGAACACTGAAGCTTTCTTT. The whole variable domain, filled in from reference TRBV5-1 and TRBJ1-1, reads KAGVTQTPRYLIKTRGQQVTLSCSPISGHRSVSWYQQTPGQGLQFLFEYFSETQRNKGNFPGRFSGRQFSNSRSEMNVSTLELGDSALYLCASSPNPGVVNTEAFFGQGTRLTVV.

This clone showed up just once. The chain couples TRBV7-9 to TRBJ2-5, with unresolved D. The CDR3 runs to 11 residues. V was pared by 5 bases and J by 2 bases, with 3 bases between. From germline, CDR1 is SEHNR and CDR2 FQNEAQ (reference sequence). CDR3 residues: CASSLQETQYF. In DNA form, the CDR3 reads TGTGCCAGCAGCCTACAAGAGACCCAGTACTTC.

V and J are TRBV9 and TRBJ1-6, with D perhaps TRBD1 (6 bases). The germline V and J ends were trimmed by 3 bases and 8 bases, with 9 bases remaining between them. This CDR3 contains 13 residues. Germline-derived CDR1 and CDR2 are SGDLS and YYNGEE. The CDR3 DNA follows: TGTGCCAGCAGCGCAAACAGGGATTCACCCCTCCACTTT. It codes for CASSANRDSPLHF.

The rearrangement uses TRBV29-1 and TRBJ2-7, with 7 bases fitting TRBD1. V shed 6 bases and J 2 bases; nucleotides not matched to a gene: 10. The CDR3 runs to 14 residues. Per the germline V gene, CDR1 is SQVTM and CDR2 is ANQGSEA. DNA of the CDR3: TGCAGCGTGGCAGGGGGAGTAGGGCCCTACGAGCAGTACTTC. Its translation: CSVAGGVGPYEQYF.

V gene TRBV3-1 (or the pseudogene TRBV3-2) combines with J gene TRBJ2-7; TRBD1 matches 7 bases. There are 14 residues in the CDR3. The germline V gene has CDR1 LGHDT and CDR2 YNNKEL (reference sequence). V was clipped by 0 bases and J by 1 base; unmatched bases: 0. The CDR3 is CASSQDRGSYEQYF. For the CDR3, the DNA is TGTGCCAGCAGCCAAGACAGGGGGTCCTACGAGCAGTACTTC.

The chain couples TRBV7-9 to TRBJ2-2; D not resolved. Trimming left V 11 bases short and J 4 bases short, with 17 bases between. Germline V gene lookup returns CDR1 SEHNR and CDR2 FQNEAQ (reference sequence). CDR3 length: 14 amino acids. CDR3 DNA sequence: TGTGCCCCCACACCTCAGGCGACCACCGGGGAGCTGTTTTTT. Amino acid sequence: CAPTPQATTGELFF.